This T cell receptor (beta chain) was observed in a study of OX40 agonist ivuxolimab in advanced cancers. The germline gives CDR1 LNHDA, CDR2 SQIVND (reference sequence). The V gene end was trimmed by 5 bases and the J gene end by 9 bases; junction bases not matched to a gene: 13. The CDR3 runs 16 residues. Some clones are missing from TCRdb's copy, which holds only in-frame ones; the method was immunoSEQ multiplex PCR. The repertoire holds tens of thousands of clones, roughly 90% seen once, with about 2.4% in the top ten. The chain combines TRBV19 with TRBJ2-1; 10 nucleotides agree with TRBD1. Sample: CD4+ or CD8+ T cells sorted from blood, taken in a trial of the OX40 agonist ivuxolimab. The sequence was collected from an adult with an advanced solid tumor such as melanoma, head and neck, liver or kidney cancer. CDR3 protein: CASSSGQGGPSGEQFF. CDR3 sequence (DNA): TGTGCCAGTAGTTCAGGACAGGGGGGGCCCAGTGGTGAGCAGTTCTTC.